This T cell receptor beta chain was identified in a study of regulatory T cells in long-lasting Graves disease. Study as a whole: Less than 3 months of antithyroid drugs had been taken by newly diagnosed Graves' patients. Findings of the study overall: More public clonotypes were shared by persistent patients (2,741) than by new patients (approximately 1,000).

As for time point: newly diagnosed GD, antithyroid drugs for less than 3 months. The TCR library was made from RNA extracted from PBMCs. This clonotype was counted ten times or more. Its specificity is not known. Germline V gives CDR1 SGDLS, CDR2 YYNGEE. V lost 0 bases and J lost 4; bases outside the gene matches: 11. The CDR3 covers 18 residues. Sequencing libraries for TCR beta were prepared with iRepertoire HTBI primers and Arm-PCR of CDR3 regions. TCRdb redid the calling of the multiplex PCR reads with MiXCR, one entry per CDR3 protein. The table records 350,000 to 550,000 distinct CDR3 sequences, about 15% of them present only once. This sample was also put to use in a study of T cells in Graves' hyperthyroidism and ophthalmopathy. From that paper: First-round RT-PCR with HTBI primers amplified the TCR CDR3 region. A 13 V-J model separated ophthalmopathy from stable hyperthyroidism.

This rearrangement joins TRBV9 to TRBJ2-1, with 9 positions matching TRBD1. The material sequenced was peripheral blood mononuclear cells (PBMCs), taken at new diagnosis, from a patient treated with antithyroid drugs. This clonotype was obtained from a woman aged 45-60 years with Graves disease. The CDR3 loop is CASSVEQGAGRFYNEQFF. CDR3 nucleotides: TGTGCCAGCAGCGTAGAACAGGGGGCGGGTAGATTTTACAATGAGCAGTTCTTC.